One and the same sample provided the 24 T cell receptor beta chains below, sequenced in a study of T cell responses to AZD1222 COVID-19 vaccine (dated by TCRdb to about 2021). According to the study, the label for this sample's time point signals: about 28 days (+/-7) after the second vaccine dose. Library prep was done by the immunoSEQ multiplex PCR assay. The immuneACCESS repertoire file appears here via TCRdb, limited to in-frame rearrangements. These files lack a portion of the clones; in checked studies, under half of the deficit traces to unresolved V genes, and the cause of the others is not known. This sample gives about 150,000 clones in total; more than 85% of them show up just once. The ten largest clonotypes hold approximately 1.5% of the sample. This material consisted of peripheral blood, taken 28 days after the second AZD1222 dose. The receptors originated from an adult who received the AZD1222 COVID-19 vaccine.

The V gene is TRBV4-1, the J gene TRBJ1-5, with D perhaps TRBD1 (6 bases). Germline CDR1 MGHRA, CDR2 YSYEKL. Trimming pared 1 base from V and 6 bases from J, leaving 13 bases between. The CDR3 loop spans 15 amino acids. The CDR3 sequence is CASSQVGGQSQPQHF. For the CDR3, the DNA is TGCGCCAGCAGCCAAGTTGGGGGGCAGAGTCAGCCCCAGCATTTT.

The chain uses TRBV15 and TRBJ1-5; D perhaps matches TRBD1 (5 bases). In germline, CDR1 is LNHNV, CDR2 YYDKDF (reference sequence). V lost 8 bases and J lost 4, with 21 bases in between. There are 16 residues in the CDR3. CDR3 sequence reads: CATSVGGRGRNQPQHF. The CDR3 DNA follows: TGTGCCACCTCTGTCGGGGGAAGAGGTCGAAATCAGCCCCAGCATTTT.

This clone was detected only once. This sequence joins TRBV19 and TRBJ2-3, with TRBD2 as a possible D gene (7 bases). Germline V CDR1 and CDR2: LNHDA, SQIVND (reference sequence). This CDR3 region has 16 residues. Trimming pared 3 bases from V and 2 bases from J, leaving 15 bases between. The CDR3 DNA reads as TGTGCCAGTAGTATTCGGGCGGGGGCCCCCACAGATACGCAGTATTTT. As protein: CASSIRAGAPTDTQYF.

V and J are TRBV5-1 and TRBJ1-1, with D possibly TRBD1 on 5 matching bases. Germline V gives CDR1 SGHRS, CDR2 YFSETQ. This CDR3 has 13 amino acids. V dropped 2 bases and J dropped 1 base, with 6 bases sitting between them. This chain's CDR3 is CASSFDRNTEAFF. DNA of the CDR3: TGCGCCAGCAGCTTCGACAGGAACACTGAAGCTTTCTTT.

This clone was recorded only once. The chain joins TRBV4-1 to TRBJ1-1; possibly TRBD1 for D (5 bases). Trimming cost V 2 bases and J 6 bases, with 16 bases left between them. This CDR3 comprises 15 residues. Germline CDR1 reads MGHRA; CDR2 reads YSYEKL. The CDR3 spells CASSQPTQGLAEAFF. The CDR3 coding sequence is TGCGCCAGCAGCCAACCTACTCAGGGTTTAGCTGAAGCTTTCTTT.

The genes are TRBV2 and TRBJ1-4; D is perhaps TRBD1 (5 bases). Germline values: CDR1 SNHLY, CDR2 FYNNEI. The CDR3 contains 12 residues. V lost 9 bases, J lost 6 bases, and 11 bases lay in between. The CDR3 sequence is CARKGSHEKLFF. The CDR3 DNA reads TGTGCCAGAAAGGGGTCCCATGAAAAACTGTTTTTT.

The rearrangement joins TRBV5-1 to TRBJ2-1, with D possibly matching TRBD2 (7 bases). Trimming left V 5 bases short and J 5 bases short, with 14 bases between. This CDR3 region has 14 residues. Germline lookup yields CDR1 SGHRS and CDR2 YFSETQ. CDR3 in DNA: TGCGCCAGCAGTGGGACGGGGGGCCACAATGAGCAGTTCTTC. It specifies CASSGTGGHNEQFF.

This clone has a single count. The chain uses TRBV2 and TRBJ2-3; either TRBD1 or TRBD2 may fit D (5 bases each). The V gene's germline CDR1 is SNHLY and CDR2 FYNNEI. V lost 6 bases, J lost 3 bases, and 7 bases lay in between. CDR3 length: 12 residues. The CDR3 sequence is CASRGETDTQYF. In DNA, the CDR3 is TGTGCCAGCAGGGGGGAGACAGATACGCAGTATTTT.

V gene TRBV7-6 combines with J gene TRBJ2-5; D is tentatively TRBD1 or TRBD2 (5 bases each). Germline CDR1 reads SGHVS; CDR2 reads FNYEAQ. This CDR3 region has 15 residues. V shed 5 bases and J shed 3 bases, with 16 bases lying between them. CDR3 region: CASSPRPGPEETQYF. The CDR3 coding sequence is TGTGCCAGCAGCCCAAGGCCGGGACCGGAAGAGACCCAGTACTTC.

This chain uses TRBV10-3 with TRBJ2-3; D remains unclear. Per germline, CDR1 ENHRY and CDR2 SYGVKD. The V and J ends lost 6 bases and 0 bases respectively, with 7 bases between them. The CDR3 is made up of 13 amino acids. The CDR3, as DNA: TGTGCCATCAGGCCACAGAGCACAGATACGCAGTATTTT. Residues: CAIRPQSTDTQYF.

The chain has TRBV19 and TRBJ2-1, with 9 nucleotides matching TRBD2. The V gene end was trimmed by 1 base and the J gene end by 9 bases; junction bases not matched to a gene: 16. Germline V gene sequence: CDR1 LNHDA, CDR2 SQIVND (reference sequence). The CDR3 contains 18 residues. CDR3: CASSIGVGQAGGVGEQFF. The CDR3 DNA reads TGTGCCAGTAGTATAGGAGTCGGGCAGGCGGGGGGGGTCGGTGAGCAGTTCTTC.

V and J are TRBV10-3 and TRBJ1-5; 7 bases align to TRBD1. CDR1 is ENHRY, CDR2 SYGVKD, per germline. The V segment lost 2 bases and the J segment 5 bases; nucleotides outside the gene matches: 6. The CDR3 has 15 amino acids. The CDR3 sequence is CAISEENRGDQPQHF. In DNA form, the CDR3 reads TGTGCCATCAGTGAGGAAAACAGGGGCGATCAGCCCCAGCATTTT.

The V and J genes are TRBV30 and TRBJ1-3; 7 positions agree with TRBD1. In germline, CDR1 is GTSNPN, CDR2 SVGIG (reference sequence). V trimming: 4 bases; J trimming: 5 bases; junction bases outside the gene matches: 11. The CDR3 is 15 amino acids. CDR3 nucleotides: TGTGCCTGGAACCAAAACCCGGGACAGCGAAACACCATATATTTT. Its translation: CAWNQNPGQRNTIYF.

The chain links TRBV27 to TRBJ1-1; D call uncertain. Trimming stripped 5 bases from V and 4 bases from J, with 11 bases between. From germline, CDR1 is MNHEY and CDR2 SMNVEV (reference sequence). This CDR3 is 13 amino acids long. The CDR3 loop reads CASSPGPSTEAFF. DNA for the CDR3: TGTGCCAGCAGTCCAGGACCGAGCACTGAAGCTTTCTTT.

The chain carries TRBV19 and TRBJ1-1; 9 bases match TRBD1. The germline V gene encodes CDR1 LNHDA and CDR2 SQIVND (reference sequence). This CDR3 comprises 17 residues. V lost 1 base to trimming and J lost 5 bases; unmatched junction nucleotides: 11. The CDR3 loop reads CASSIGGQGSLFTEAFF. In DNA form, the CDR3 reads TGTGCCAGTAGTATAGGAGGACAGGGGAGCTTATTTACTGAAGCTTTCTTT.

The chain is built from TRBV6-4 and TRBJ1-2, with 10 bases aligning to TRBD1. The V gene's germline CDR1 is MRHNA and CDR2 SNTAGT. The CDR3 totals 14 residues. The V and J ends lost 6 bases and 7 bases, in that order; junction bases with no gene match: 8. CDR3 residues: CASSATGTGVGYTF. Here the CDR3 DNA reads TGTGCCAGCAGCGCAACCGGGACAGGGGTTGGCTACACCTTC.

About this clone itself: This sample includes further DNA sequences coding for the same CDR3. This sequence joins TRBV7-2 and TRBJ1-5; tentative D call: TRBD1 (6 bases). From germline, CDR1 is SGHTA and CDR2 FQGNSA. The V end lost 5 bases, the J end lost 4 bases, and 9 bases lay between the germline ends. CDR3 size: 13 residues. The CDR3 protein is CASSLRGNQPQHF. In DNA form, the CDR3 reads TGTGCCAGCAGCCTAAGGGGGAATCAGCCCCAGCATTTT. Complete variable domain (other parts from reference TRBV7-2 and TRBJ1-5): GAGVSQSPSNKVTEKGKDVELRCDPISGHTALYWYRQSLGQGLEFLIYFQGNSAPDKSGLPSDRFSAERTGGSVSTLTIQRTQQEDSAVYLCASSLRGNQPQHFGDGTRLSIL.

The chain combines TRBV19 with TRBJ2-6; D is ambiguous. CDR1 and CDR2 (germline): LNHDA, SQIVND (reference sequence). The germline V and J ends were trimmed by 6 bases and 9 bases, with 18 bases remaining between them. The CDR3 spans 15 residues. Here the CDR3 DNA reads TGTGCCAGTAGCATTCCCGGGTTCGAGGTCAACGTCCTGACTTTC. Encoded protein: CASSIPGFEVNVLTF.

V usage is TRBV6-1 and J usage is TRBJ2-1; D is uncertain. Germline V gene lookup returns CDR1 MNHNS and CDR2 SASEGT. Trimming took off 3 bases at V and 7 bases at J, with 10 bases between the two ends. The CDR3 length is 13 residues. The DNA for the CDR3 is TGTGCCAGCAGTGAGGTCTTTTGGAATGAGCAGTTCTTC. It codes for CASSEVFWNEQFF.

The chain combines TRBV7-9 with TRBJ1-1, with D uncertain. The CDR3 has 14 residues. V lost 2 bases to trimming and J lost 2 bases, with 9 bases between them. Germline CDR1 is SEHNR and CDR2 is FQNEAQ (reference sequence). CDR3 nucleotide sequence: TGTGCCAGCAGCTTATCGGGCGGAAACACTGAAGCTTTCTTT. Its protein product is CASSLSGGNTEAFF. Full variable domain (remainder filled in from reference TRBV7-9 and TRBJ1-1): DTGVSQNPRHKITKRGQNVTFRCDPISEHNRLYWYRQTLGQGPEFLTYFQNEAQLEKSRLLSDRFSAERPKGSFSTLEIQRTEQGDSAMYLCASSLSGGNTEAFFGQGTRLTVV.

The chain combines TRBV18 with TRBJ2-3; 10 nucleotides line up with TRBD1. The germline gives CDR1 KGHSH, CDR2 LQKENI. This CDR3 contains 16 residues. The V and J ends lost 6 bases and 2 bases, in that order; junction bases with no gene match: 8. CDR3 DNA: TGTGCCAGCTCCTTGTCCGGGACAGGGGCCACAGATACGCAGTATTTT. It translates to CASSLSGTGATDTQYF.

The rearrangement uses TRBV5-1 and TRBJ2-7; 9 bases map to TRBD2. Germline CDR1 SGHRS, CDR2 YFSETQ. With V trimmed by 0 bases and J by 2 bases, 6 bases remained unmatched. This CDR3 comprises 16 residues. The CDR3 loop is CASSLAGGRDTYEQYF. DNA for the CDR3: TGCGCCAGCAGCTTGGCAGGCGGGAGGGATACCTACGAGCAGTACTTC.

The chain uses TRBV7-8 and TRBJ1-6, with no clear D. V lost 5 bases, J lost 4 bases, and 15 bases lay in between. This CDR3 contains 16 residues. Per the germline V gene, CDR1 is SGHVS and CDR2 is FQNEAQ. CDR3 DNA sequence: TGTGCCAGCAGCCCCGACCGGCCGCCTTATAATTCACCCCTCCACTTT. This translates into CASSPDRPPYNSPLHF.

This clone showed up just a few times. The rearrangement links TRBV18 to TRBJ1-1, with TRBD1 as a possible D gene (6 bases). This CDR3 comprises 15 residues. V was shortened by 3 bases and J by 3 bases, with 14 bases between the two germline ends. From germline, CDR1 is KGHSH and CDR2 LQKENI. The CDR3 DNA sequence: TGTGCCAGCTCACCCCAAGGGAACAGGGACACTGAAGCTTTCTTT. Its protein product is CASSPQGNRDTEAFF.